This T cell receptor (beta chain) was identified in a study of T-cell memory formation after mild COVID-19. Across the study: TCR clustering was largely donor specific.

Findings and caveats of the study: The pre-infection memory compartment contained some responding clones, suggesting cross-reactive memory joined.

CDR1 and CDR2 from the germline V gene are SGHDT and YYEEEE. The CDR3 covers 15 residues. V lost 0 bases, J lost 0 bases, and 8 bases lay in between. On this clonotype itself: Antigen specificity is unknown.

One entry per CDR3 protein, called by TCRdb with MiXCR from the 5' RACE reads. The sample shows hundreds of thousands of distinct CDR3 sequences, roughly 18% of them seen only once. The chain recombines TRBV5-6 with TRBJ2-3, with D tentatively TRBD2 (5 bases). Sequences were obtained from PBMCs or a T cell subset sorted from them (not recorded which). This sequence was found in a man younger than 35 who had mild COVID-19 (a few samples of this study predate the infection). Cell type and time point are not known. The CDR3 coding sequence is TGTGCCAGCAGCTTGGGAGAGGGAAGCACAGATACGCAGTATTTT. Translating gives CASSLGEGSTDTQYF.